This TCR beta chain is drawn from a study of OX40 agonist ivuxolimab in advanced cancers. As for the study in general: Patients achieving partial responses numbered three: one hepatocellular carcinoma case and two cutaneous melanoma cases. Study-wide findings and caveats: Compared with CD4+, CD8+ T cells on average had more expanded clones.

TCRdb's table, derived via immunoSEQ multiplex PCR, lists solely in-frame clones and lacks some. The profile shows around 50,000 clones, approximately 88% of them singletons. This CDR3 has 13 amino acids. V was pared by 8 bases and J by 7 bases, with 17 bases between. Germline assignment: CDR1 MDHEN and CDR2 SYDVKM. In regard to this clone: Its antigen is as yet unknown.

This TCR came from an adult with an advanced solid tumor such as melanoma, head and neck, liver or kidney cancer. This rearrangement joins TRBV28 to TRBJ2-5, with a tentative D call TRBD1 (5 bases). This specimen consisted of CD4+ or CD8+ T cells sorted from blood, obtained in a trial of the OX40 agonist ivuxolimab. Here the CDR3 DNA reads TGTGCCAGCCAGGGCAGAGTGCCAGGGACCCAGTACTTC. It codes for CASQGRVPGTQYF.